This T cell receptor beta chain was found in a study of cytomegalovirus exposure and HLA in healthy donors. Primers included in the PCR were 60 Vbeta and 13 Jbeta primers. The repertoire was sequenced with immunoSEQ multiplex PCR; TCRdb's copy has only in-frame clones and lacks some. The sample has 85,000 to 100,000 clones, over 60% seen once. Study results and limitations: Follow-up analysis found HLA locus-dependent TCR association rates, highest for DRB1 and lowest for HLA-C. A previous analysis found most TCR beta V segments productive roughly 90% or roughly 30% of the time. A list of approximately 160 TCR beta chains associated with cytomegalovirus was given. Apparent HLA restriction characterized most CMV-associated TCR beta chains in a later analysis.

For this clone: The antigen is not known.

The V gene's germline CDR1 is SGHVS and CDR2 FQNEAQ. Germline trimming cut 4 bases from V and 4 bases from J; bases unmatched to any gene: 11. This CDR3 has 16 residues. The receptor was derived from a male donor in good health and CMV-seropositive. V and J are TRBV7-8 and TRBJ1-2, with 8 bases identical to TRBD1. Sequencing was done on a sample of PBMCs. CDR3 nucleotide sequence: TGTGCCAGCAGCTCAGGACAGGGATCAGATCGCTATGGCTACACCTTC. This sequence encodes CASSSGQGSDRYGYTF.